The next 30 T cell receptor beta chains were all read from a single sample in a study of blood T cell repertoires in COVID-19. The assay was immunoSEQ multiplex PCR, and TCRdb's table has in-frame clones only and misses some. The data hold some 110,000 clones, with about nine tenths observed a single time. The sequencing input was peripheral blood. All receptors come from a human donor with active COVID-19. The donor label of this sample is uncertain.

The V call is TRBV19, the J call TRBJ2-1, with D possibly matching TRBD2 (5 bases). The V and J ends lost 5 bases and 9 bases respectively, with 14 bases between them. The germline V gene has CDR1 LNHDA and CDR2 SQIVND (reference sequence). The CDR3 sequence is 13 residues long. The CDR3 spells CASSLTKGGEQFF. CDR3 bases: TGTGCCAGTAGTTTGACTAAAGGTGGTGAGCAGTTCTTC.

This clone was seen only once. J is TRBJ2-7 and V is TRBV5-1; 10 bases line up with TRBD1. Looked up from germline, CDR1 is SGHRS and CDR2 is YFSETQ. The CDR3 sequence is 15 residues long. Losses at the gene ends were 2 bases for V and 12 bases for J; bases not matched to a gene: 14. The CDR3 spells CASSFTGTGEYGPYF. The CDR3 nucleotides are TGCGCCAGCAGCTTCACCGGGACAGGGGAGTATGGTCCGTACTTC.

The J gene is TRBJ2-7, the V gene TRBV7-6; D might be TRBD2 (6 bases). V was cut by 4 bases and J by 2 bases, with 12 bases left in between. CDR3 length: 14 amino acids. Per the germline V gene, CDR1 is SGHVS and CDR2 is FNYEAQ. CDR3 nucleotide sequence: TGTGCCAGCAGCTCCCAGGAGGGTGCCTACGAGCAGTACTTC. It is translated as CASSSQEGAYEQYF.

The chain recombines TRBV27 with TRBJ2-1; TRBD1 matches at 8 bases. Germline CDR1 is MNHEY and CDR2 is SMNVEV (reference sequence). This CDR3 spans 14 amino acids. The J segment lost 4 bases and the V segment lost 7 bases, leaving 6 bases of the junction unmatched. CDR3 in DNA: TGTGCCAGCACCCGGACAGGGTCATACAATGAGCAGTTCTTC. Translated: CASTRTGSYNEQFF.

CDR3 protein: CATSDPGQDSTDTQYF. DNA for the CDR3: TGTGCCACCAGTGATCCCGGACAGGATAGCACAGATACGCAGTATTTT. The rearrangement uses TRBV24-1 and TRBJ2-3, with 7 bases fitting TRBD1. The germline V gene encodes CDR1 KGHDR and CDR2 SFDVKD. The J segment lost 0 bases and the V segment lost 3 bases, leaving 5 bases of the junction unmatched. The CDR3 totals 16 residues.

As DNA, the CDR3 is TGTGCCAGCAGTACCCCTCCGGGACTAGCGGGGAATCGCGGCAAAAACATTCAGTACTTC. Its translation: CASSTPPGLAGNRGKNIQYF. This sequence joins TRBV2 and TRBJ2-4; TRBD2 matches 13 bases. The CDR3 extends over 20 amino acids. V dropped 5 bases and J dropped 3; count of bases not matched to a gene: 16. Germline V gives CDR1 SNHLY, CDR2 FYNNEI.

The chain links TRBV5-6 to TRBJ1-1; 9 bases agree with TRBD1. From germline, CDR1 is SGHDT and CDR2 YYEEEE. V dropped 7 bases and J dropped 11; count of bases not matched to a gene: 15. CDR3 size: 14 residues. CDR3 residues: CASEPGQGEGKAFF. For the CDR3, the DNA is TGTGCCAGCGAACCGGGACAGGGAGAAGGAAAGGCTTTCTTT.

V and J are TRBV13 and TRBJ1-2; 11 bases are shared with TRBD1. V was pared by 5 bases and J by 4 bases, with 6 bases of the junction left unmatched. Germline-derived CDR1 and CDR2 are PRHDT and FYEKMQ (reference sequence). The CDR3 is made up of 15 amino acids. The CDR3 nucleotides are TGTGCCAGCAGCCAAGGGACAGGGGGAGGCTATGGCTACACCTTC. It yields the protein CASSQGTGGGYGYTF.

The chain is built from TRBV19 and TRBJ2-3; 8 nucleotides line up with TRBD1. The CDR3 length is 15 residues. V lost 6 bases and J lost 5; bases outside the gene matches: 10. Per the germline V gene, CDR1 is LNHDA and CDR2 is SQIVND (reference sequence). This CDR3 is CASRRSYRGEDTQYF. The CDR3 DNA reads TGTGCCAGTAGGCGGTCATACAGGGGGGAAGATACGCAGTATTTT.

The genes are TRBV9 and TRBJ2-3; the match to TRBD1 covers 9 bases. CDR3 length equals 16 residues. V was pared by 0 bases and J by 5 bases, with 7 bases of the junction left unmatched. Germline CDR1 reads SGDLS; CDR2 reads YYNGEE. As DNA, the CDR3 is TGTGCCAGCAGCGTAGAGAGGACAGGGGTAGGAGATACGCAGTATTTT. It specifies CASSVERTGVGDTQYF.

A single count supports this clone. The rearrangement joins TRBV7-2 to TRBJ1-2, with D maybe TRBD1 (6 bases). V lost 5 bases and J 3 bases, leaving 13 bases between the germline ends. Germline V gene sequence: CDR1 SGHTA, CDR2 FQGNSA. The CDR3 sequence is 14 residues long. CDR3 region: CASSKQGSHYGYTF. For the CDR3, the DNA is TGTGCCAGCAGCAAACAGGGTTCGCACTATGGCTACACCTTC.

The rearrangement uses TRBV19 and TRBJ2-7; TRBD1 aligns across 10 bases. In germline, CDR1 is LNHDA, CDR2 SQIVND (reference sequence). The CDR3 consists of 16 residues. V shed 3 bases, J shed 2 bases, and the junction held 7 bases outside the gene matches. CDR3 region: CASSIAGQGPTYEQYF. The DNA for the CDR3 is TGTGCCAGTAGTATTGCGGGACAGGGGCCGACCTACGAGCAGTACTTC. The variable domain in full, completed from reference TRBV19 and TRBJ2-7, reads DGGITQSPKYLFRKEGQNVTLSCEQNLNHDAMYWYRQDPGQGLRLIYYSQIVNDFQKGDIAEGYSVSREKKESFPLTVTSAQKNPTAFYLCASSIAGQGPTYEQYFGPGTRLTVT.

This chain links TRBV10-3 with TRBJ2-1; 12 bases map to TRBD2. CDR3 length equals 15 residues. Germline loops: CDR1 ENHRY, CDR2 SYGVKD. Trimming took 0 bases from V and 6 from J; bases not matched to a gene: 0. CDR3: CAISESGLAGNEQFF. CDR3 bases: TGTGCCATCAGTGAGTCGGGACTAGCGGGCAATGAGCAGTTCTTC.

The CDR3 DNA reads TGTGCCAGCAGCCAAGCTAGCCGGACAGCCTATGGCTACACCTTC. Amino acids: CASSQASRTAYGYTF. V and J are TRBV4-2 and TRBJ1-2, with D tentatively TRBD1 (6 bases). V was cut by 1 base and J by 4 bases, with 13 bases left in between. Germline lookup yields CDR1 LGHNA and CDR2 YNFKEQ. CDR3 size: 15 residues.

The chain carries TRBV6-1 and TRBJ1-4; TRBD1 is a possible D gene (6 bases). The CDR3 length is 15 residues. Germline V gives CDR1 MNHNS, CDR2 SASEGT. With 3 bases removed from V and 0 bases from J, the gap between germline ends came to 8 bases. The CDR3 DNA reads TGTGCCAGCAGTGAGGACAGCTCAACTAATGAAAAACTGTTTTTT. Its protein product is CASSEDSSTNEKLFF.

The chain joins TRBV2 to TRBJ2-7; 7 nucleotides align to TRBD1. Germline CDR1 and CDR2: SNHLY and FYNNEI. The trim removed 3 bases at V and 4 bases at J, leaving 15 bases unmatched. This CDR3 comprises 17 residues. CDR3 in amino acids: CASSDHEARDRLYEQYF. CDR3 bases: TGTGCCAGCAGTGATCATGAAGCCCGGGACAGACTTTACGAGCAGTACTTC.

V is TRBV30 and J is TRBJ2-5; no firm D call. Deletions cut 1 base from V and 0 bases from J, with 6 bases between. The germline gives CDR1 GTSNPN, CDR2 SVGIG (reference sequence). The CDR3 runs 13 residues. Here the CDR3 reads CAWSGGYQETQYF. The CDR3 DNA reads as TGTGCCTGGAGTGGCGGCTACCAAGAGACCCAGTACTTC.

V and J are TRBV5-6 and TRBJ2-7; 7 nucleotides line up with TRBD1. V dropped 2 bases and J dropped 4; count of bases not matched to a gene: 6. Germline CDR1 SGHDT, CDR2 YYEEEE. The CDR3 totals 14 residues. Written as DNA, the CDR3 is TGTGCCAGCAGCTTCGGGCAGGGGGTGTACGAGCAGTACTTC. Amino acids: CASSFGQGVYEQYF.

CDR3 sequence (DNA): TGTGCCACCAGTGACGGACTGGGTGGCTACACCTTC. Translation: CATSDGLGGYTF. The gene calls are TRBV24-1 and TRBJ1-2, with unresolved D. Germline V gene lookup returns CDR1 KGHDR and CDR2 SFDVKD. Deletions cut 4 bases from V and 7 bases from J, with 9 bases between. The CDR3 has 12 amino acids.

About this clone: Distinct nucleotide sequences in the sample also encode this CDR3. The CDR3 sequence is CASSSSGGQETQYF. CDR3 bases: TGTGCCAGCAGCTCTAGCGGGGGTCAAGAGACCCAGTACTTC. The chain carries TRBV11-3 and TRBJ2-5; 10 positions agree with TRBD2. The V and J ends lost 4 bases and 2 bases, in that order; junction bases with no gene match: 1. The CDR3 extends over 14 amino acids. Germline lookup yields CDR1 SGHNT and CDR2 YENEEA. Based on the CDR3 plus reference TRBV11-3 and TRBJ2-5, the full variable domain is EAGVVQSPRYKIIEKKQPVAFWCNPISGHNTLYWYLQNLGQGPELLIRYENEEAVDDSQLPKDRFSAERLKGVDSTLKIQPAELGDSAVYLCASSSSGGQETQYFGPGTRLLVL.

The chain joins TRBV6-5 to TRBJ2-4; a possible D gene is TRBD2 (5 bases). The ends were cut back, 2 bases at V and 2 bases at J, with 10 bases in the middle. The CDR3 sequence is 15 residues long. Germline values: CDR1 MNHEY, CDR2 SVGAGI. The CDR3 DNA sequence: TGTGCCAGCAGTTACGATCGGGGTTCCAAAAACATTCAGTACTTC. Its translation: CASSYDRGSKNIQYF.

The chain joins TRBV9 to TRBJ2-5, with no clear D. This CDR3 region has 13 residues. Germline loops: CDR1 SGDLS, CDR2 YYNGEE. The V end lost 2 bases, the J end lost 7 bases, and 12 bases lay between the germline ends. The CDR3 is CASSVDGGRTQYF. The CDR3 coding sequence is TGTGCCAGCAGCGTCGACGGTGGGCGGACCCAGTACTTC.

The V gene is TRBV27, the J gene TRBJ2-7; tentatively, D is TRBD2 (6 bases). The germline V and J ends were trimmed by 5 bases and 2 bases, with 19 bases remaining between them. Germline V gene data show CDR1 as MNHEY and CDR2 as SMNVEV (reference sequence). This CDR3 region has 16 residues. The CDR3 DNA reads as TGTGCCAGCAGTCCACACCTCCGGAGGGCCACCTACGAGCAGTACTTC. Translation: CASSPHLRRATYEQYF.

The genes are TRBV27 and TRBJ1-6, with D unresolved. CDR1 MNHEY and CDR2 SMNVEV come from the germline V gene (reference sequence). The CDR3 spans 12 residues. Trimming took 7 bases from V and 13 from J, leaving 14 bases between them. CDR3 coding DNA: TGTGCCAGCACCAGAGATCGGGGTCCCCTCCACTTT. Translating gives CASTRDRGPLHF.

The chain links TRBV7-8 to TRBJ2-1; the D gene is possibly TRBD2 (6 bases). This CDR3 region has 15 residues. The germline V and J ends were trimmed by 5 bases and 1 base, with 12 bases remaining between them. Germline V gives CDR1 SGHVS, CDR2 FQNEAQ. CDR3 protein: CASSPWGGSYNEQFF. The CDR3 nucleotides are TGTGCCAGCAGCCCCTGGGGAGGTTCCTACAATGAGCAGTTCTTC.

The table lists this clone with a few counts. The CDR3 loop is CASSLAGQGSPSDNEQFF. In nucleotides, the CDR3 is TGTGCCAGCAGCTTAGCGGGCCAGGGCAGTCCATCCGATAATGAGCAGTTCTTC. V and J are TRBV7-9 and TRBJ2-1; a possible D gene is TRBD1 (5 bases). This CDR3 spans 18 amino acids. Germline-derived CDR1 and CDR2 are SEHNR and FQNEAQ (reference sequence). The V and J ends lost 0 bases and 7 bases respectively, with 22 bases between them.

The chain employs TRBV9 and TRBJ2-1; 9 bases agree with TRBD2. This CDR3 spans 15 amino acids. Looked up from germline, CDR1 is SGDLS and CDR2 is YYNGEE. With 3 bases clipped from V and 4 bases from J, the junction kept 5 bases outside the gene matches. The CDR3 DNA follows: TGTGCCAGCAGCGATAGCGGGGGCCGTTACAATGAGCAGTTCTTC. Translated: CASSDSGGRYNEQFF.

V gene TRBV2 combines with J gene TRBJ2-7; 8 bases map to TRBD1. This CDR3 is built from 13 residues. The trim removed 4 bases at V and 4 bases at J, leaving 3 bases unmatched. The germline V gene has CDR1 SNHLY and CDR2 FYNNEI. The CDR3 DNA is TGTGCCAGCAGTGGAACAGGGGGGTACGAGCAGTACTTC. Amino acids: CASSGTGGYEQYF.

The V and J genes are TRBV7-8 and TRBJ2-5; D gene ambiguous. The ends were cut back, 5 bases at V and 2 bases at J, with 21 bases in the middle. The length of the CDR3 is 17 residues. CDR1 SGHVS and CDR2 FQNEAQ come from the germline V gene. The CDR3 loop is CASSTKPQPTRQETQYF. The CDR3 region has the DNA TGTGCCAGCAGCACAAAACCCCAGCCGACTCGACAAGAGACCCAGTACTTC.

This clone showed up just a few times. V usage is TRBV3-1 (or the pseudogene TRBV3-2) and J usage is TRBJ2-6; perhaps TRBD1 as D (6 bases). The CDR3 spans 15 residues. V was trimmed by 3 bases and J by 3 bases, leaving 9 bases between them. CDR1 and CDR2 (germline): LGHDT, YNNKEL (reference sequence). The CDR3 coding sequence is TGTGCCAGCAGCCAGGGGGCTGGTGGGGCCAACGTCCTGACTTTC. Translating it yields CASSQGAGGANVLTF.